This T cell receptor beta chain was profiled in a study of PD-L1 blockade in urothelial cancer. Study-wide background: Analysis of blood occurred 3 weeks (second dose) and 6 weeks after treatment start.

V lost 3 bases to trimming and J lost 1 base, with 13 bases between them. CDR3 size: 15 residues. From germline, CDR1 is SGHKS and CDR2 YYEKEE (reference sequence). Per patient, between 1 and 8 samples were collected at pretreatment and on-treatment time points. The repertoire was sequenced with immunoSEQ multiplex PCR; TCRdb's copy has only in-frame clones and lacks some. The sample lists about 84,000 clones, roughly 82% seen once, with approximately 9.5% in the top ten. The receptor's source is a man aged 65-85 years with urothelial cancer. The chain links TRBV5-5 to TRBJ1-2, with D perhaps TRBD1 (6 bases). Material: PBMCs, obtained around atezolizumab (anti-PD-L1) treatment. CDR3 in amino acids: CASSSRTEYNYGYTF. DNA of the CDR3: TGTGCCAGCAGCTCCCGGACAGAATATAACTATGGCTACACCTTC.